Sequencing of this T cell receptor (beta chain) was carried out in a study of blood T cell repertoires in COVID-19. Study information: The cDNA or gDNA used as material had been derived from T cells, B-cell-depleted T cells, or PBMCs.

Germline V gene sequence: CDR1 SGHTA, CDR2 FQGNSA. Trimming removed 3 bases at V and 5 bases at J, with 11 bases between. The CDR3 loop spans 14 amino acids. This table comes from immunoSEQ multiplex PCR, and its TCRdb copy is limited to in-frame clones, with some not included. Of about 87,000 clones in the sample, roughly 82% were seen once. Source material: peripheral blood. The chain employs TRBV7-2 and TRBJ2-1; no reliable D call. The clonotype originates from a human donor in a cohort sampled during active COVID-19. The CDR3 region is CASSLFGFDNEQFF. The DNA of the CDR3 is TGTGCCAGCAGCTTGTTTGGCTTTGACAATGAGCAGTTCTTC.